The subject of this entry is one T cell receptor beta chain. V was cut by 5 bases and J by 10 bases, with 17 bases left in between. The CDR3 runs 14 residues. CDR1 SGHTA and CDR2 FQGNSA come from the germline V gene. Recruited during active infection, patients (from Seattle) were subsequently followed longitudinally. Clones were sequenced by immunoSEQ multiplex PCR, and TCRdb holds only the in-frame ones, with some missing. The table lists more than 350,000 clones, around 87% of them singletons. These data originate in a study of blood T cell repertoires in COVID-19. About the study: In each case, the material was cDNA or gDNA derived from T cells, B-cell-depleted T cells, or PBMCs.

Sequencing was performed on peripheral blood. This rearrangement joins TRBV7-2 to TRBJ1-4; D is perhaps TRBD1 (5 bases). The sequence was collected from a woman aged 30 to 39 with COVID-19, enrolled during active disease. CDR3 in amino acids: CASSNPTGGGKLFF. In nucleotides, the CDR3 is TGTGCCAGCAGCAACCCCACAGGCGGGGGAAAACTGTTTTTT.